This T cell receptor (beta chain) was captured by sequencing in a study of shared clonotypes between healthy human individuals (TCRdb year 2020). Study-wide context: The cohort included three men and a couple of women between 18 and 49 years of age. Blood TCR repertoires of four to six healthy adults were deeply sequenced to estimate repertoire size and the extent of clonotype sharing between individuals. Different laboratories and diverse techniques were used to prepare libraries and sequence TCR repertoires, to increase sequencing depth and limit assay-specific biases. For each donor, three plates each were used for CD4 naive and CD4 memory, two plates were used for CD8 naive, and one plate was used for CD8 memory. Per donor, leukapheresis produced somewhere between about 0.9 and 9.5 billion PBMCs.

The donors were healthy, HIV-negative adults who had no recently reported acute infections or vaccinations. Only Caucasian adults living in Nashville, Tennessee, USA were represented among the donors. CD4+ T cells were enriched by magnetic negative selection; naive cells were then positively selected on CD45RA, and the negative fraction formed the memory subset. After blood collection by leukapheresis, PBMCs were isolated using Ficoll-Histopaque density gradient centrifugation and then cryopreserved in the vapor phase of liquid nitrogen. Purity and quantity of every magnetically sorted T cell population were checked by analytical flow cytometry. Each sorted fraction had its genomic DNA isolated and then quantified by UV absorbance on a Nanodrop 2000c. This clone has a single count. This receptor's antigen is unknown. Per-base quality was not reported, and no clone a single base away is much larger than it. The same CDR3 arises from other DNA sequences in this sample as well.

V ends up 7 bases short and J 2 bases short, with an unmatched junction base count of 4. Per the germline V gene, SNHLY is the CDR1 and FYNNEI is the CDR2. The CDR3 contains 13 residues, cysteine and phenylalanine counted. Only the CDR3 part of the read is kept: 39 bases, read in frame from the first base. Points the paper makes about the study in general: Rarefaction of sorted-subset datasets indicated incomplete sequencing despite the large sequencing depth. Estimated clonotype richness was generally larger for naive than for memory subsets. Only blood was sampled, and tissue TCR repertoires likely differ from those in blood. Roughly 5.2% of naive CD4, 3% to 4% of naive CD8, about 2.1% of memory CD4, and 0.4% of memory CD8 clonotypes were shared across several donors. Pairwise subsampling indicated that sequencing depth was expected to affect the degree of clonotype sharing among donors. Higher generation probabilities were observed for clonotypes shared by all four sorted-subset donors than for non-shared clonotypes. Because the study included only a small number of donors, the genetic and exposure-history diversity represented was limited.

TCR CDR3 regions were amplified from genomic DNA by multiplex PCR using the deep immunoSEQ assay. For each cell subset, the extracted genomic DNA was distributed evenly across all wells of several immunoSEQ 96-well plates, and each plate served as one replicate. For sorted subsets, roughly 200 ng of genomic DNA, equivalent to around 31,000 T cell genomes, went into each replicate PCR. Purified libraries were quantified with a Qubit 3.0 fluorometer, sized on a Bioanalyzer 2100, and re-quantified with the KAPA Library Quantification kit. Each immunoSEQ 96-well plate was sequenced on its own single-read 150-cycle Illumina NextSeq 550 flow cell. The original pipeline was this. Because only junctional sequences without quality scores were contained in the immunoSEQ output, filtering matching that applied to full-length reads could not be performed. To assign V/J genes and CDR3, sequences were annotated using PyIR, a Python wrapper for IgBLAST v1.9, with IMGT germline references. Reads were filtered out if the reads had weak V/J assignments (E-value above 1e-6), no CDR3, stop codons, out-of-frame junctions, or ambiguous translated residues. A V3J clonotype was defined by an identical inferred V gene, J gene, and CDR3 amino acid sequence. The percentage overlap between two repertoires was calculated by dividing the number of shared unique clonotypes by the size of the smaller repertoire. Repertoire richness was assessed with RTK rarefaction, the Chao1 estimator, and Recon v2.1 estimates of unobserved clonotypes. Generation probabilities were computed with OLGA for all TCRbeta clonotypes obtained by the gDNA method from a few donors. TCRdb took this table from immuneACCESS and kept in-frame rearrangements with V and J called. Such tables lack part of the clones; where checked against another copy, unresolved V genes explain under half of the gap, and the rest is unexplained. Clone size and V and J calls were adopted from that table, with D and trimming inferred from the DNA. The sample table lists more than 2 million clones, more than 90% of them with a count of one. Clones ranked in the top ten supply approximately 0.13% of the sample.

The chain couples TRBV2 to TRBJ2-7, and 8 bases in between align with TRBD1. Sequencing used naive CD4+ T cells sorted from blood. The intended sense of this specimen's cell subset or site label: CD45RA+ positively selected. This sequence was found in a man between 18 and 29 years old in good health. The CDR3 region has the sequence CASIRDRTYEQYF. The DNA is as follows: TGTGCCAGCATCCGGGACAGGACCTACGAGCAGTACTTC.